This T cell receptor beta chain was identified during a study of human T cells and chemical hapten exposure. TCRdb called the RACE reads again in MiXCR, with one record for every CDR3 protein. The repertoire holds 140,000 or so distinct CDR3 sequences, with about 11% as singletons. Deletions cut 5 bases from V and 0 bases from J, with 10 bases between. The CDR3 has 15 residues. Germline V CDR1 and CDR2: MNHEY, SVGAGI. The time point is: patch test 2, 6 weeks after DPC sensitization. Noted treatment: therapeutic diphenylcyclopropenone sensitization with weekly scalp DPC. The study drew its donors from alopecia patients who were 18 to 70 years old and suitable for DPC.

The receptor was derived from a woman aged 50 to 65 with alopecia areata. Some clones in this sample may be carry-over from other donors' samples. The material was whole blood, obtained in connection with sensitization to the hapten diphenylcyclopropenone (DPC). The chain employs TRBV6-5 and TRBJ2-2; D is ambiguous. The chain's CDR3 is CASSPRVTNTGELFF. The CDR3 DNA reads TGTGCCAGCAGTCCCCGCGTCACGAACACCGGGGAGCTGTTTTTT.